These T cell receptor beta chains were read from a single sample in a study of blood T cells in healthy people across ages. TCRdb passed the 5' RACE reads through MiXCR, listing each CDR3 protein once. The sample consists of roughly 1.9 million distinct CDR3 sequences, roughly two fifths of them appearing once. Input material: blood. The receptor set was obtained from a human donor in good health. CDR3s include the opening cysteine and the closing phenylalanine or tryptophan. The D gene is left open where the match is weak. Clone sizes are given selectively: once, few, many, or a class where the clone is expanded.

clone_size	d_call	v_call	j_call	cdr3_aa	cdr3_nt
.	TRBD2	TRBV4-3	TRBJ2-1	CASSLRAGGPIEQFF	TGCGCCAGCAGCCTGCGGGCGGGGGGTCCCATTGAGCAGTTCTTC
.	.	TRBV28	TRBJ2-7	CASSFKGEHEQYF	TGTGCCAGCAGTTTCAAAGGGGAACACGAGCAGTACTTC
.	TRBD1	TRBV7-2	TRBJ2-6	CASSLVTGQGPGANVLTF	TGTGCCAGCAGCTTAGTTACGGGACAGGGACCTGGGGCCAACGTCCTGACTTTC
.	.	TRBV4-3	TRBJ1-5	CASSQDQGWNQPQHF	TGCGCCAGCAGCCAAGACCAGGGGTGGAATCAGCCCCAGCATTTT
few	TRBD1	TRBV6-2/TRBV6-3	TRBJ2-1	CASRKGQGHNEQFF	TGTGCCAGCAGGAAAGGACAGGGCCACAATGAGCAGTTCTTC
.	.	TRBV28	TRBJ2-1	CASSLANLEQFF	TGTGCCAGCAGTTTGGCCAACCTAGAGCAGTTCTTC
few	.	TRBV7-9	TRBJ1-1	CASSHGLLNTEAFF	TGTGCCAGCAGCCACGGACTCTTGAACACTGAAGCTTTCTTT
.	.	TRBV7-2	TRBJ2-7	CASGITYEQYF	TGTGCCAGCGGGATAACCTACGAGCAGTACTTC
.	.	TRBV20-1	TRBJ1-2	CSARESLGEASGYTF	TGCAGTGCTAGAGAGTCGCTTGGGGAGGCGAGTGGCTACACCTTC
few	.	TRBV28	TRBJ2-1	CASSTLGGEQFF	TGTGCCAGCAGTACCCTCGGAGGTGAGCAGTTCTTC
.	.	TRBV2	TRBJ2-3	CASVRSEDTQYF	TGTGCCAGTGTGAGGTCGGAGGATACGCAGTATTTT
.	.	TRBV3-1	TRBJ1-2	CASSQADRTNYGYTF	TGTGCCAGCAGCCAAGCCGACCGGACCAACTATGGCTACACCTTC
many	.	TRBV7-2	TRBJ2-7	CASTKRVGGPTYEQYF	TGTGCCAGCACCAAAAGGGTAGGGGGACCCACCTACGAGCAGTACTTC
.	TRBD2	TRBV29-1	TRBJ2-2	CSVAIGTSGAGELFF	TGCAGCGTTGCCATCGGGACTAGCGGGGCCGGGGAGCTGTTTTTT
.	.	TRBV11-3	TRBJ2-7	CASSLGAGFYEQYF	TGTGCCAGCAGCTTAGGTGCAGGGTTTTACGAGCAGTACTTC
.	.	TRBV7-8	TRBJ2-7	CASSLRETGNYEQYF	TGTGCCAGCAGCTTACGGGAGACAGGGAATTACGAGCAGTACTTC
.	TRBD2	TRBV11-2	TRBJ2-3	CASSFLAGVTTDTQYF	TGTGCCAGCAGCTTCCTAGCGGGGGTAACCACAGATACGCAGTATTTT
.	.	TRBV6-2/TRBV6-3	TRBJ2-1	CASRRWSRANAINNEQFF	TGTGCCAGCCGTAGGTGGTCGAGGGCCAACGCGATCAACAATGAGCAGTTCTTC
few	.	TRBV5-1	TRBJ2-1	CASSIGRAGFGDEQFF	TGCGCCAGCAGTATCGGAAGGGCAGGCTTTGGGGATGAGCAGTTCTTC
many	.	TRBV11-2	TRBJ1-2	CASSPVRGGYTF	TGTGCCAGCAGCCCCGTCAGGGGCGGCTACACCTTC
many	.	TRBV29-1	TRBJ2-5	CSTREGGQETQYF	TGCAGCACTCGCGAGGGCGGGCAAGAGACCCAGTACTTC
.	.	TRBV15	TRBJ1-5	CATSSLPLGAGQPQHF	TGTGCCACCAGCAGCCTCCCGCTGGGAGCCGGGCAGCCCCAGCATTTT
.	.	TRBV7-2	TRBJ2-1	CASSSQGVFSSYNEQFF	TGTGCCAGCAGCTCACAGGGCGTGTTCAGCTCCTACAATGAGCAGTTCTTC
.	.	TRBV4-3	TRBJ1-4	CASSQELGRDFREKLFF	TGCGCCAGCAGCCAAGAATTGGGCCGGGACTTTAGGGAAAAACTGTTTTTT
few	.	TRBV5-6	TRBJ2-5	CASSLMVLLGTQYF	TGTGCCAGCAGCTTAATGGTACTGCTCGGTACCCAGTACTTC
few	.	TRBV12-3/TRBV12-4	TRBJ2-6	CASGGPSGANVLTF	TGTGCCAGCGGGGGGCCCTCCGGGGCCAACGTCCTGACTTTC
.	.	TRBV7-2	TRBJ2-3	CASSFLRKTTDTQYF	TGTGCCAGCAGCTTCCTCAGGAAAACCACAGATACGCAGTATTTT
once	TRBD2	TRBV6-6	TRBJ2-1	CASIDGGYNEQFF	TGTGCCAGCATCGACGGGGGGTACAATGAGCAGTTCTTC
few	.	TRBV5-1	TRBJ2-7	CASSLVAGTGITYEQYF	TGCGCCAGCAGCTTGGTTGCCGGGACGGGAATAACCTACGAGCAGTACTTC
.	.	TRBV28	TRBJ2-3	CASKWTATSTDTQYF	TGTGCCAGCAAATGGACGGCGACTAGCACAGATACGCAGTATTTT
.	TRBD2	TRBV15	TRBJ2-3	CATTLAGTGDTQYF	TGTGCCACCACCCTAGCGGGGACGGGGGATACGCAGTATTTT
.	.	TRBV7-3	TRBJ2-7	CASSLGPRPGSGTQYF	TGTGCCAGCAGCTTAGGGCCCCGCCCAGGGTCTGGAACCCAGTACTTC
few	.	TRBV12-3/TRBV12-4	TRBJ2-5	CASTYGGGGYSTQYF	TGTGCCAGCACCTATGGGGGGGGCGGGTACTCGACCCAGTACTTC
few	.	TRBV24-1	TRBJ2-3	CATSRSTLTDTQYF	TGTGCCACCAGTCGGAGTACCCTCACAGATACGCAGTATTTT
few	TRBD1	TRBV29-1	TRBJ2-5	CSVRTGPKETQYF	TGTAGCGTTAGGACAGGACCTAAAGAGACCCAGTACTTC
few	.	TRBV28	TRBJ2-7	CASTVGITYEQYF	TGTGCCAGCACTGTCGGGATCACTTACGAGCAGTACTTC
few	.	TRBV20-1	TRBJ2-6	CSAPTAGTGANVLTF	TGCAGTGCTCCCACAGCAGGGACTGGGGCCAACGTCCTGACTTTC
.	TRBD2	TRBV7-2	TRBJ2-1	CASSLALSGTSIKYEQFF	TGTGCCAGCAGCTTAGCCTTATCCGGGACTAGTATCAAGTATGAGCAGTTCTTC
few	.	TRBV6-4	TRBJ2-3	CASSDRGGQDTQYF	TGTGCCAGCAGTGATAGAGGGGGACAAGATACGCAGTATTTT
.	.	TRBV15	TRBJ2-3	CATSRTRGSGTDTQYF	TGTGCCACCAGCAGAACCAGGGGCTCTGGTACAGATACGCAGTATTTT
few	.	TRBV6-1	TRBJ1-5	CASSELSYSNQPQHF	TGTGCCAGCAGTGAGCTCTCGTATAGCAATCAGCCCCAGCATTTT
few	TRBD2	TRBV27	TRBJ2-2	CASSYTGGTGELFF	TGTGCCAGCAGTTATACCGGGGGGACCGGGGAGCTGTTTTTT
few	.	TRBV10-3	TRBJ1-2	CAISGRTDVHGYTF	TGTGCCATCAGTGGAAGGACGGACGTGCATGGCTACACCTTC
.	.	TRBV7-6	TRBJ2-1	CASSLQARSYNEQFF	TGTGCCAGCAGCTTACAGGCCAGGTCCTACAATGAGCAGTTCTTC
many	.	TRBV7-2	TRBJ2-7	CASSPPGQIYEQYF	TGTGCCAGCAGCCCCCCCGGACAAATCTACGAGCAGTACTTC
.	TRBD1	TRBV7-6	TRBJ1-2	CASSLTGGVMVFGYTF	TGTGCCAGCAGCCTCACAGGGGGCGTAATGGTCTTTGGCTACACCTTC
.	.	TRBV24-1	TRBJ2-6	CATSDARGSGANVLTF	TGTGCCACCAGTGACGCCCGAGGGTCTGGGGCCAACGTCCTGACTTTC
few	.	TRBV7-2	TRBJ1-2	CASSLDELDYGYTF	TGTGCCAGCAGCTTAGATGAGCTCGACTATGGCTACACCTTC